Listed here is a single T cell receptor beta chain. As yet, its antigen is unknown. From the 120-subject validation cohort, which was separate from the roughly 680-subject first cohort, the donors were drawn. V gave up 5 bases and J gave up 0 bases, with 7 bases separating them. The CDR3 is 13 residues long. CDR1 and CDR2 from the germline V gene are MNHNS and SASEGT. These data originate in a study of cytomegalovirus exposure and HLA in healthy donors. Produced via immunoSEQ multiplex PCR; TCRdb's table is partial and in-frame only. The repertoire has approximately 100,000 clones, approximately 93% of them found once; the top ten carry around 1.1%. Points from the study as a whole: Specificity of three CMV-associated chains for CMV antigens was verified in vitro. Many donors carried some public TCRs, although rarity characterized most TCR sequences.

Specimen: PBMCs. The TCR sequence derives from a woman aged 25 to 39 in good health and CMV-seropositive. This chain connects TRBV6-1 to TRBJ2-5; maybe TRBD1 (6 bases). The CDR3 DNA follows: TGTGCCAGCAGTCGGACAGACCAAGAGACCCAGTACTTC. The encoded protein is CASSRTDQETQYF.